This T cell receptor beta chain emerged from a study of cytomegalovirus exposure and HLA in healthy donors. PCR was performed using 60 Vbeta and 13 Jbeta primers. The assay was immunoSEQ multiplex PCR, and TCRdb's table has in-frame clones only and misses some. The sample shows about 210,000 clones, around 83% of them seen only once. The sequence was obtained from a girl aged 2-10 years in good health and CMV-seronegative. What was sequenced was PBMCs.

The CDR3 DNA follows: TGTGCCAGTAGTCCAGGGGTCTTGAACACCGGGGAGCTGTTTTTT. This encodes CASSPGVLNTGELFF. This rearrangement joins TRBV19 to TRBJ2-2; a possible D gene is TRBD1 (6 bases). Germline CDR1 LNHDA, CDR2 SQIVND (reference sequence). Trimming removed 5 bases at V and 1 base at J, with 11 bases between. The length of the CDR3 is 15 residues.